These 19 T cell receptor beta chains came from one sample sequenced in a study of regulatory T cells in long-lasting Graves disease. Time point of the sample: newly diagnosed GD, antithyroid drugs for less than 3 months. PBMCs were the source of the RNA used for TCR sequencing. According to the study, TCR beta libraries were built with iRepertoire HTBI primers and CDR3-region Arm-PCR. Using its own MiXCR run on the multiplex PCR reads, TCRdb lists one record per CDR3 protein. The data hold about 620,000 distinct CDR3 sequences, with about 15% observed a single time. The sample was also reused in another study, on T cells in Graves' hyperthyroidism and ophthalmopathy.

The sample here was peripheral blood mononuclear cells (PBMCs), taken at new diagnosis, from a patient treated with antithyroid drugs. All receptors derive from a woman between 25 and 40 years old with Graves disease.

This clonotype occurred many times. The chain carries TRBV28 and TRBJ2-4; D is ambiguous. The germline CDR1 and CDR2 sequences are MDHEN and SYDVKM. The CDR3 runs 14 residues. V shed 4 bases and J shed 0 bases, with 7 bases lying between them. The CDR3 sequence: CASSSSIAKNIQYF. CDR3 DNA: TGTGCCAGCAGTTCCTCGATAGCCAAAAACATTCAGTACTTC.

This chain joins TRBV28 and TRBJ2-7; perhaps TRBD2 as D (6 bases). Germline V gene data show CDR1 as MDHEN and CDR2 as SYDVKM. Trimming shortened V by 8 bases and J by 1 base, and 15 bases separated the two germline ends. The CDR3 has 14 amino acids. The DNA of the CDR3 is TGTGCCAGCCGGGGACTCACGCCATCCTACGAGCAGTACTTC. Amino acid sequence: CASRGLTPSYEQYF.

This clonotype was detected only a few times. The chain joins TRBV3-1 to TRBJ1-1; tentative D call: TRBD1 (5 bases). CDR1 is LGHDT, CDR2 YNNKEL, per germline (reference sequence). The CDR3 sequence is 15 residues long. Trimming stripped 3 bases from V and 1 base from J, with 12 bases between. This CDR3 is CASSQGGAGNTEAFF. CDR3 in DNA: TGTGCCAGCAGCCAGGGAGGGGCTGGGAACACTGAAGCTTTCTTT. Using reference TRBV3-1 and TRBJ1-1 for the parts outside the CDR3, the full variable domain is DTAVSQTPKYLVTQMGNDKSIKCEQNLGHDTMYWYKQDSKKFLKIMFSYNNKELIINETVPNRFSPKSPDKAHLNLHINSLELGDSAVYFCASSQGGAGNTEAFFGQGTRLTVV.

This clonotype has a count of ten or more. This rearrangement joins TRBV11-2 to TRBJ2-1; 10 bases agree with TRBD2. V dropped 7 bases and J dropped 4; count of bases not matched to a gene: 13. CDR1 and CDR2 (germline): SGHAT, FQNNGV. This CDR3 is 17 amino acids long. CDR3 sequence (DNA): TGTGCCAGCACCCTCTCAGCGGGAGGGCCCTCATACAATGAGCAGTTCTTC. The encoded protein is CASTLSAGGPSYNEQFF. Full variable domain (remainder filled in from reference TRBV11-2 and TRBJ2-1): EAGVAQSPRYKIIEKRQSVAFWCNPISGHATLYWYQQILGQGPKLLIQFQNNGVVDDSQLPKDRFSAERLKGVDSTLKIQPAKLEDSAVYLCASTLSAGGPSYNEQFFGPGTRLTVL.

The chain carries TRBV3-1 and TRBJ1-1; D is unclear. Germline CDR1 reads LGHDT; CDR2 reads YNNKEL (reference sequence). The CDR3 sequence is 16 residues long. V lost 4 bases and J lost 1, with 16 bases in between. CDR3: CASSPVPQPSNTEAFF. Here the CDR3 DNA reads TGTGCCAGCAGCCCGGTTCCCCAGCCATCGAACACTGAAGCTTTCTTT.

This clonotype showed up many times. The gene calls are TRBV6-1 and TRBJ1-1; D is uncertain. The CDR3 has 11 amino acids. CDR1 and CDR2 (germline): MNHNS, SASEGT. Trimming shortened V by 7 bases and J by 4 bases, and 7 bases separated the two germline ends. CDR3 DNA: TGTGCCAGCAACACCGGCACTGAAGCTTTCTTT. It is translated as CASNTGTEAFF.

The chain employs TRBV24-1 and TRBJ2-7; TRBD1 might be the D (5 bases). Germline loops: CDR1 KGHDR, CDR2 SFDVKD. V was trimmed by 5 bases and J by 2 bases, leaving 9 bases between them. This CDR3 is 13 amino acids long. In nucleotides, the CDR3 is TGTGCCACCAGTGGGGGCGGCCCCTACGAGCAGTACTTC. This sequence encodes CATSGGGPYEQYF.

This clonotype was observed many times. The CDR3 spells CASSPHGDPGGNQPQHF. The CDR3 DNA reads as TGTGCCAGCAGTCCCCATGGGGACCCAGGGGGCAATCAGCCCCAGCATTTT. This chain uses TRBV27 with TRBJ1-5, with D possibly TRBD1 on 6 matching bases. V was clipped by 5 bases and J by 2 bases, with 19 bases between them. The CDR3 covers 17 residues. The germline CDR1 and CDR2 sequences are MNHEY and SMNVEV (reference sequence).

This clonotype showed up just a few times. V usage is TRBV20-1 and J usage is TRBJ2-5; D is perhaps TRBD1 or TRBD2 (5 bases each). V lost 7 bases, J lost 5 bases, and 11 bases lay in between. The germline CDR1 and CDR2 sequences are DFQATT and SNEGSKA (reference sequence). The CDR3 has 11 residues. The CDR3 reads CSGGAMETQYF. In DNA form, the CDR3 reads TGCAGTGGAGGGGCAATGGAGACCCAGTACTTC.

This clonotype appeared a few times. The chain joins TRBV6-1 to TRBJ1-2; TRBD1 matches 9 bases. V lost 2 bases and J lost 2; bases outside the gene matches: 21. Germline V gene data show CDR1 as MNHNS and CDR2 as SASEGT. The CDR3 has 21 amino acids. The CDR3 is CASSENILMGRGQGANYGYTF. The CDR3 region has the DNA TGTGCCAGCAGTGAAAATATTTTAATGGGTAGGGGACAGGGAGCCAACTATGGCTACACCTTC.

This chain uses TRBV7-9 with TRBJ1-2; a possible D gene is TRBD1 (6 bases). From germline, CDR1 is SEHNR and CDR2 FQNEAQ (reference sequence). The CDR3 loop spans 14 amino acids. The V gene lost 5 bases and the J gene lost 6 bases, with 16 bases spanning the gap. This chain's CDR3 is CASSRGDGGHGYTF. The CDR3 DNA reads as TGTGCCAGCAGCCGAGGGGACGGGGGGCATGGCTACACCTTC.

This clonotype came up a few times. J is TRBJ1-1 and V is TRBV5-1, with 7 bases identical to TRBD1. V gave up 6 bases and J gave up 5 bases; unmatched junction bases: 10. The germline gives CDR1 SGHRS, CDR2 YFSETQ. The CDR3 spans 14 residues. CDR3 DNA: TGCGCCAGCAACGACCAGGGGGGGAAGACTGAAGCTTTCTTT. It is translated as CASNDQGGKTEAFF.

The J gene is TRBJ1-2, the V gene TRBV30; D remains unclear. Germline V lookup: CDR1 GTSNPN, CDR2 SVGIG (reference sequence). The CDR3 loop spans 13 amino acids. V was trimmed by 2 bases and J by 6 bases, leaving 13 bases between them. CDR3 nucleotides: TGTGCCTGGAGTAAGGTCATTCTGCATGGCTACACCTTC. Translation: CAWSKVILHGYTF. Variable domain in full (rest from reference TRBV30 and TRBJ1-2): SQTIHQWPATLVQPVGSPLSLECTVEGTSNPNLYWYRQAAGRGLQLLFYSVGIGQISSEVPQNLSASRPQDRQFILSSKKLLLSDSGFYLCAWSKVILHGYTFGSGTRLTVV.

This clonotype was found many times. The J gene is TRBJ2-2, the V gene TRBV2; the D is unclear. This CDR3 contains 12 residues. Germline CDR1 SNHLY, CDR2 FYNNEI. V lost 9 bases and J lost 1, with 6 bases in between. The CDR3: CARERNTGELFF. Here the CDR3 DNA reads TGTGCCAGGGAGCGGAACACCGGGGAGCTGTTTTTT.

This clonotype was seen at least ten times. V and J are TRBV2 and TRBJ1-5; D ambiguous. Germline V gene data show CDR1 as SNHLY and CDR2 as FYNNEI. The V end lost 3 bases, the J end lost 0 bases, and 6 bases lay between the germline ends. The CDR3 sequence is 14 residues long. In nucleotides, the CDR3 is TGTGCCAGCAGTGACAAATATAGCAATCAGCCCCAGCATTTT. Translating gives CASSDKYSNQPQHF.

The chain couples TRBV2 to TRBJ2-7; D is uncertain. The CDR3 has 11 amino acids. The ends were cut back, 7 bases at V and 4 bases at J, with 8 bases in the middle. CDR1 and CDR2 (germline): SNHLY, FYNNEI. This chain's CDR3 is CASTELYEQYF. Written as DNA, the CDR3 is TGTGCCAGCACGGAGCTTTACGAGCAGTACTTC.

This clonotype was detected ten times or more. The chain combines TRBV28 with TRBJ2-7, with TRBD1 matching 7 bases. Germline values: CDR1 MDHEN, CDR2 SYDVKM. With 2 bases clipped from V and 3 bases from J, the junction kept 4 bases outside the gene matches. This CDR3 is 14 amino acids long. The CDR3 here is CASSLGQVFYEQYF. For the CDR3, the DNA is TGTGCCAGCAGTTTAGGACAGGTGTTCTACGAGCAGTACTTC.

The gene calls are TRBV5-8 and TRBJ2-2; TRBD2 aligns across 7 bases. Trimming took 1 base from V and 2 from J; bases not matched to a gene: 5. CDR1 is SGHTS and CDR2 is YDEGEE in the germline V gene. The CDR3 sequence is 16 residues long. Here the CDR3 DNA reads TGTGCCAGCAGCTTGTATAGCGGGCCAAACACCGGGGAGCTGTTTTTT. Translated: CASSLYSGPNTGELFF.

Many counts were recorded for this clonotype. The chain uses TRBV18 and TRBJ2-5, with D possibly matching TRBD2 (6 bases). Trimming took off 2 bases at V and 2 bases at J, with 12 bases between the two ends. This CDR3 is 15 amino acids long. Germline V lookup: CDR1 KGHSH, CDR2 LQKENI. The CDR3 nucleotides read TGTGCCAGCTCACCAGGGGTGGCGGGACAAGAGACCCAGTACTTC. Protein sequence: CASSPGVAGQETQYF.